A single sample gave rise to the 29 T cell receptor beta chains below, sequenced in a study of CD8 T cells in ankylosing spondylitis. TCRdb re-analysed the 5' RACE reads in MiXCR, keeping a single row per CDR3 protein. This sample carries a few hundred thousand distinct CDR3 sequences, about a sixth of them seen once, and the ten largest clones take roughly a third. Material for sequencing was blood, either unsorted or a sorted T cell fraction (not recorded which). These receptors were taken from a male donor with ankylosing spondylitis or in good health (not recorded which).

The chain links TRBV9 to TRBJ2-1; weak D call: TRBD1 (6 bases). This CDR3 contains 15 residues. The V end was cut by 3 bases, the J end by 4 bases, with 14 bases between. Germline values: CDR1 SGDLS, CDR2 YYNGEE. CDR3: CASSAIGTPYNEQFF. For the CDR3, the DNA is TGTGCCAGCAGCGCCATCGGGACACCTTACAATGAGCAGTTCTTC.

This clonotype was observed a handful of times. The chain joins TRBV5-1 to TRBJ2-2, with D perhaps assigned TRBD1 or TRBD2 (5 bases each). Trimming cost V 1 base and J 4 bases, with 11 bases left between them. CDR1 and CDR2 (germline): SGHRS, YFSETQ. CDR3 length: 15 residues. This chain's CDR3 is CASSLIWDATGELFF. CDR3 nucleotides: TGCGCCAGCAGCTTGATCTGGGACGCCACCGGGGAGCTGTTTTTT.

This clonotype has just a few counts. This chain links TRBV4-1 with TRBJ2-1; 12 bases align to TRBD1. The junction had 3 bases not matched to a gene; V was cut back by 4 bases and J by 8 bases. CDR1 is MGHRA and CDR2 is YSYEKL in the germline V gene. The CDR3 is 14 amino acids. The CDR3 coding sequence is TGCGCCAGCAGCCCGGGACAGGGGGCGCATGAGCAGTTCTTC. This gives the protein CASSPGQGAHEQFF.

At least ten counts were recorded for this clonotype. The chain employs TRBV29-1 and TRBJ1-2; D perhaps matches TRBD1 (5 bases). Germline values: CDR1 SQVTM, CDR2 ANQGSEA. The CDR3 sequence is 12 residues long. Trimming shortened V by 3 bases and J by 6 bases, and 11 bases separated the two germline ends. The CDR3 here is CSVDRPGHGYTF. The CDR3 nucleotides read TGCAGCGTTGACAGGCCAGGGCATGGCTACACCTTC.

The V call is TRBV5-5, the J call TRBJ2-7; 8 bases fit TRBD2. In germline, CDR1 is SGHKS, CDR2 YYEKEE (reference sequence). V shed 0 bases and J 4 bases; nucleotides not matched to a gene: 12. This CDR3 comprises 17 residues. The chain's CDR3 is CASSLESVAGGFYEQYF. The CDR3 DNA reads as TGTGCCAGCAGCTTGGAATCCGTTGCGGGAGGTTTTTACGAGCAGTACTTC.

The chain is built from TRBV24-1 and TRBJ2-5; 10 bases are shared with TRBD1. The length of the CDR3 is 15 residues. Germline CDR1 and CDR2: KGHDR and SFDVKD. J gave up 4 bases and V 3 bases, and 4 bases lay outside the gene matches. The CDR3 sequence: CATSDPDRGPETQYF. CDR3 nucleotides: TGTGCCACCAGTGATCCCGACAGGGGGCCAGAGACCCAGTACTTC.

This clonotype was picked up a small number of times. V and J are TRBV12-3 or TRBV12-4 and TRBJ2-5, with 11 bases identical to TRBD2. This CDR3 has 14 residues. Trimming at V came to 5 bases and at J to 4 bases, leaving 3 bases not matched to a gene. The CDR3 region has the DNA TGTGCCAGCAGTCGCGGACTAGCGGGAGAGACCCAGTACTTC. It is translated as CASSRGLAGETQYF.

The V call is TRBV4-2, the J call TRBJ2-7, with TRBD2 identical over 9 bases. This CDR3 is 14 amino acids long. Germline V CDR1 and CDR2: LGHNA, YNFKEQ. V gave up 3 bases and J gave up 3 bases; unmatched junction bases: 3. The CDR3 DNA reads as TGTGCCAGCAGCCAGGAGCGGGGGGTCTACGAGCAGTACTTC. Translation gives CASSQERGVYEQYF.

CDR3 in DNA: TGTGCCAGCAGTACCTCCGCGGCAGGGTGGGGGCCCGGTGAGCAGTTCTTC. Amino acids: CASSTSAAGWGPGEQFF. The chain carries TRBV12-3 or TRBV12-4 and TRBJ2-1; a weak D match, TRBD1 (6 bases). The V end lost 5 bases, the J end lost 9 bases, and 26 bases lay between the germline ends. The CDR3 is made up of 17 amino acids.

The CDR3 protein is CATSKYPELAGENEQFF. The CDR3 DNA is TGTGCCACCAGCAAATACCCCGAACTAGCGGGAGAAAATGAGCAGTTCTTC. This chain connects TRBV15 to TRBJ2-1; 11 bases agree with TRBD2. The CDR3 consists of 17 residues. Per germline, CDR1 LNHNV and CDR2 YYDKDF (reference sequence). The junction had 12 bases not matched to a gene; V was cut back by 4 bases and J by 7 bases.

This rearrangement joins TRBV10-3 to TRBJ2-7; a weak D match, TRBD2 (6 bases). The germline V and J ends were trimmed by 0 bases and 4 bases, with 19 bases remaining between them. CDR1 is ENHRY and CDR2 is SYGVKD in the germline V gene. The CDR3 is 17 residues long. CDR3 amino acids: CAISESTGTPSTYEQYF. The CDR3 nucleotides are TGTGCCATCAGTGAGTCCACCGGGACTCCCAGCACATACGAGCAGTACTTC.

The chain recombines TRBV6-5 with TRBJ2-3; 12 nucleotides align to TRBD2. J lost 6 bases, V lost 7 bases, and 20 bases had no gene match. This CDR3 spans 19 amino acids. Germline lookup yields CDR1 MNHEY and CDR2 SVGAGI. CDR3 loop: CASTLPRSLAGGFWDTQYF. The CDR3 nucleotides are TGTGCCAGCACCTTACCGAGATCCCTAGCGGGAGGGTTTTGGGATACGCAGTATTTT.

The gene calls are TRBV5-6 and TRBJ2-2, with 15 bases fitting TRBD2. Germline CDR1 SGHDT, CDR2 YYEEEE. After removal of 4 bases from V and 5 bases from J, the junction contained 3 bases not matched to a gene. The CDR3 sequence is 16 residues long. CDR3: CASSEGLAGGTGELFF. The CDR3 nucleotides are TGTGCCAGCAGCGAGGGACTAGCGGGAGGTACCGGGGAGCTGTTTTTT.

This clonotype was seen a few times. This rearrangement joins TRBV21-1 to TRBJ2-5. TRBV21-1 is noted as a pseudogene. This CDR3 is built from 12 residues. This chain's CDR3 is CASSKGKETQYF. The DNA for the CDR3 is TGTGCCAGCAGCAAGGGGAAAGAGACCCAGTACTTC.

This chain connects TRBV7-9 to TRBJ1-1; no reliable D call. Germline values: CDR1 SEHNR, CDR2 FQNEAQ (reference sequence). The germline V and J ends were trimmed by 4 bases and 0 bases, with 6 bases remaining between them. CDR3 length: 13 residues. Written as DNA, the CDR3 is TGTGCCAGCAGCTCACCCATGAACACTGAAGCTTTCTTT. Translated, it gives CASSSPMNTEAFF.

The sample holds a few counts of this clonotype. The chain uses TRBV5-6 and TRBJ1-3; D is ambiguous. V shed 0 bases and J shed 0 bases, with 16 bases lying between them. The CDR3 runs 18 residues. Germline V gene data show CDR1 as SGHDT and CDR2 as YYEEEE. The CDR3 sequence is CASSLDVTDTFSGNTIYF. CDR3 coding DNA: TGTGCCAGCAGCTTGGATGTAACAGACACTTTCTCTGGAAACACCATATATTTT.

The gene calls are TRBV27 and TRBJ2-1; D not resolved. V lost 6 bases and J lost 1, with 13 bases in between. CDR1 MNHEY and CDR2 SMNVEV come from the germline V gene (reference sequence). The CDR3 contains 15 residues. Here the CDR3 DNA reads TGTGCCAGCAGGGATGGGTCCATGTCCTACAATGAGCAGTTCTTC. Protein sequence: CASRDGSMSYNEQFF.

To note about this clonotype: A read error may produce the germline difference seen at one junction end. The gene calls are TRBV3-1 and TRBJ2-2, with TRBD2 matching over 7 bases. The V gene's germline CDR1 is LGHDT and CDR2 YNNKEL (reference sequence). This CDR3 region has 15 residues. CDR3 DNA: TGTGCCAGCAGCCCTTGGGACTACAACACCGGGGAGCAGTTTTTT. It specifies CASSPWDYNTGEQFF. Full variable domain (outside the CDR3, taken from reference TRBV3-1 and TRBJ2-2): DTAVSQTPKYLVTQMGNDKSIKCEQNLGHDTMYWYKQDSKKFLKIMFSYNNKELIINETVPNRFSPKSPDKAHLNLHINSLELGDSAVYFCASSPWDYNTGEQFFGEGSRLTVL.

The CDR3 bases are TGTGCCAGCAGCCCGAGACAAGAAAGGGATGAGCAGTTCTTC. Encoded protein: CASSPRQERDEQFF. This chain connects TRBV7-9 to TRBJ2-1; D not certain. This CDR3 contains 14 residues. Trimming shortened V by 5 bases and J by 8 bases, and 16 bases separated the two germline ends. Germline V gene data show CDR1 as SEHNR and CDR2 as FQNEAQ (reference sequence).

This clonotype was counted many times. V usage is TRBV4-1 and J usage is TRBJ2-7; no clear D gene. V lost 2 bases and J 0 bases, leaving 11 bases between the germline ends. The CDR3 has 15 residues. The V gene's germline CDR1 is MGHRA and CDR2 YSYEKL. CDR3 DNA sequence: TGCGCCAGCAGCCAAACAGCTCTCAACTCCTACGAGCAGTACTTC. The encoded protein is CASSQTALNSYEQYF.

This clonotype appeared a few times. The chain recombines TRBV30 with TRBJ2-7, with D perhaps matching TRBD1 (5 bases). The CDR3 runs 12 residues. V lost 3 bases to trimming and J lost 3 bases, with 9 bases between them. Germline V gene sequence: CDR1 GTSNPN, CDR2 SVGIG (reference sequence). CDR3 coding DNA: TGTGCCTGGAGCGCAGACAGCTACGAGCAGTACTTC. Protein sequence: CAWSADSYEQYF.

This clonotype was detected ten times or more. J is TRBJ2-7 and V is TRBV4-3, with 11 bases lining up with TRBD2. CDR1 is LGHNA, CDR2 YSLEER, per germline. J lost 5 bases, V lost 0 bases, and 3 bases had no gene match. There are 15 residues in the CDR3. CDR3 region: CASSQEPLAGDEQYF. The CDR3 region has the DNA TGCGCCAGCAGCCAAGAACCACTAGCGGGAGACGAGCAGTACTTC.

The J gene is TRBJ2-7, the V gene TRBV27, with D possibly TRBD1 on 5 matching bases. The V end was cut by 3 bases, the J end by 6 bases, with 15 bases between. Germline V lookup: CDR1 MNHEY, CDR2 SMNVEV (reference sequence). The CDR3 consists of 14 residues. CDR3 sequence: CASSLWGDTIEQYF. The CDR3 DNA follows: TGTGCCAGCAGTTTGTGGGGCGATACTATCGAGCAGTACTTC.

This chain connects TRBV5-1 to TRBJ2-1, with TRBD1 identical over 9 bases. Trimming removed 6 bases from V and 2 bases from J; junction bases left unmatched: 3. The CDR3 extends over 14 amino acids. The V gene's germline CDR1 is SGHRS and CDR2 YFSETQ. CDR3 nucleotide sequence: TGCGCCAGCAAGGGACAGGGTCCCTACAATGAGCAGTTCTTC. Translation gives CASKGQGPYNEQFF.

This clonotype was counted a few times. The chain has TRBV12-3 or TRBV12-4 and TRBJ2-7; 10 nucleotides line up with TRBD2. The V segment lost 2 bases and the J segment 1 base; nucleotides outside the gene matches: 2. The CDR3 spans 15 residues. CDR3 region: CASSLRAGGSYEQYF. CDR3 in DNA: TGTGCCAGCAGTTTAAGAGCGGGAGGGTCCTACGAGCAGTACTTC.

The chain carries TRBV10-1 and TRBJ2-2; 7 bases line up with TRBD1. V shed 6 bases, J shed 0 bases, and the junction held 7 bases outside the gene matches. Germline V gives CDR1 WNHNN, CDR2 SYGVQD (reference sequence). The CDR3 consists of 16 residues. This CDR3 reads CASSQVGTANTGELFF. In DNA form, the CDR3 reads TGCGCCAGCAGCCAGGTGGGGACAGCGAACACCGGGGAGCTGTTTTTT.

This clonotype was detected a few times. This chain links TRBV29-1 with TRBJ1-1; TRBD1 agrees at 11 bases. The CDR3 runs 15 residues. V trimming: 5 bases; J trimming: 3 bases; junction bases outside the gene matches: 8. Germline V gene lookup returns CDR1 SQVTM and CDR2 ANQGSEA. Here the CDR3 reads CSVQGQGAWDTEAFF. The CDR3 DNA is TGCAGCGTTCAAGGACAGGGGGCCTGGGACACTGAAGCTTTCTTT.

This clonotype was seen ten or more times. This sequence joins TRBV4-2 and TRBJ2-5; the D gene is possibly TRBD2 (5 bases). CDR3 size: 13 residues. Germline V gene data show CDR1 as LGHNA and CDR2 as YNFKEQ. V shed 0 bases and J shed 6 bases, with 8 bases lying between them. The CDR3: CASSQDVGKTQYF. The CDR3 bases are TGTGCCAGCAGCCAAGATGTCGGGAAGACCCAGTACTTC.

V is TRBV4-1 and J is TRBJ2-7; weak D call: TRBD2 (5 bases). Trimming cost V 1 base and J 0 bases, with 10 bases left between them. The CDR3 extends over 15 amino acids. Germline CDR1 and CDR2: MGHRA and YSYEKL. The CDR3 spells CASSQVRGFSYEQYF. The CDR3 region has the DNA TGCGCCAGCAGCCAAGTTCGGGGATTCTCCTACGAGCAGTACTTC.